These 20 T cell receptor beta chains were all obtained from the same sample, sequenced in a study of blood T cell repertoires in COVID-19. Produced via immunoSEQ multiplex PCR; TCRdb's table is partial and in-frame only. Among around 270,000 clones listed, 65% to 90% were seen once. The specimen sequenced was peripheral blood. The receptor source for this set is a man in his thirties or forties with active or convalescent COVID-19.

The CDR3 protein is CASRGGSGESSYNEQFF. Here the CDR3 DNA reads TGTGCCAGCAGGGGGGGGAGCGGGGAAAGCTCCTACAATGAGCAGTTCTTC. The rearrangement joins TRBV5-8 to TRBJ2-1, with 7 bases that match TRBD2. V dropped 5 bases and J dropped 0; count of bases not matched to a gene: 11. There are 17 residues in the CDR3. Germline V gene lookup returns CDR1 SGHTS and CDR2 YDEGEE.

This chain links TRBV4-1 with TRBJ2-2, with a tentative D call TRBD1 (5 bases). The CDR3 sequence is 17 residues long. Per germline, CDR1 MGHRA and CDR2 YSYEKL. Trimming removed 0 bases from V and 1 base from J, with 12 bases in between. The CDR3 loop reads CASSQDLRGGNTGELFF. The CDR3 coding sequence is TGCGCCAGCAGCCAAGATTTAAGGGGCGGGAACACCGGGGAGCTGTTTTTT.

This rearrangement joins TRBV19 to TRBJ2-1, with D unresolved. This CDR3 has 14 amino acids. Deletions cut 3 bases from V and 9 bases from J, with 15 bases between. The germline V gene encodes CDR1 LNHDA and CDR2 SQIVND (reference sequence). The CDR3 region has the DNA TGTGCCAGTAGTATTCCTAGGCTAGTGGTTGAGCAGTTCTTC. Translation gives CASSIPRLVVEQFF.

This chain joins TRBV28 and TRBJ2-7, with TRBD2 as a possible D gene (5 bases). CDR1 and CDR2 (germline): MDHEN, SYDVKM. The length of the CDR3 is 14 residues. The germline V and J ends were trimmed by 8 bases and 2 bases, with 16 bases remaining between them. DNA for the CDR3: TGTGCCAGCGGCTTACCGGGGAAGACCTACGAGCAGTACTTC. Amino acid sequence: CASGLPGKTYEQYF. The full variable domain, in which reference TRBV28 and TRBJ2-7 provide the parts outside the CDR3, is DVKVTQSSRYLVKRTGEKVFLECVQDMDHENMFWYRQDPGLGLRLIYFSYDVKMKEKGDIPEGYSVSREKKERFSLILESASTNQTSMYLCASGLPGKTYEQYFGPGTRLTVT.

V is TRBV29-1 and J is TRBJ1-1, with D possibly matching TRBD1 (6 bases). The CDR3 sequence is 14 residues long. Between the trimmed V and J ends, which lost 3 bases and 3 bases, there was a span of 14 bases. In germline, CDR1 is SQVTM, CDR2 ANQGSEA. CDR3 bases: TGCAGCGTTGAGGGGGCGCGCCCTGACACTGAAGCTTTCTTT. This codes for CSVEGARPDTEAFF. The full variable domain, its missing parts supplied by reference TRBV29-1 and TRBJ1-1, is SAVISQKPSRDICQRGTSLTIQCQVDSQVTMMFWYRQQPGQSLTLIATANQGSEATYESGFVIDKFPISRPNLTFSTLTVSNMSPEDSSIYLCSVEGARPDTEAFFGQGTRLTVV.

The gene calls are TRBV14 and TRBJ2-3; possible D gene TRBD2, 5 bases. Trimming stripped 2 bases from V and 4 bases from J, with 10 bases between. The CDR3 consists of 14 residues. From germline, CDR1 is SGHDN and CDR2 FVKESK. In DNA form, the CDR3 reads TGTGCCAGCAGCCAAATGATGGGAGCAGATACGCAGTATTTT. Its protein product is CASSQMMGADTQYF.

The chain carries TRBV12-5 and TRBJ2-1; D is ambiguous. Germline assignment: CDR1 LGHNT and CDR2 FRNRAP. V was clipped by 7 bases and J by 3 bases, with 13 bases between them. The CDR3 consists of 14 residues. This CDR3 reads CASASSSRYNEQFF. CDR3 in DNA: TGTGCTAGTGCCTCATCCTCGCGCTACAATGAGCAGTTCTTC.

This rearrangement joins TRBV29-1 to TRBJ2-1, with TRBD2 matching over 8 bases. The V gene's germline CDR1 is SQVTM and CDR2 ANQGSEA. V gave up 2 bases and J gave up 6 bases; unmatched junction bases: 9. CDR3 length equals 15 residues. In nucleotides, the CDR3 is TGCAGCGTTGAAAGAATCGGGGGGGCCTCCAATGAGCAGTTCTTC. This gives the protein CSVERIGGASNEQFF.

The V call is TRBV10-3, the J call TRBJ2-3, with 8 nucleotides matching TRBD1. The CDR3 length is 15 residues. Trimming removed 3 bases from V and 5 bases from J; junction bases left unmatched: 7. In germline, CDR1 is ENHRY, CDR2 SYGVKD. The CDR3 DNA reads as TGTGCCATCAGTGAAGGGCAGGGGGCGGGAGATACGCAGTATTTT. Its protein product is CAISEGQGAGDTQYF.

The chain couples TRBV6-1 to TRBJ1-3, with 7 nucleotides matching TRBD1. Germline CDR1 is MNHNS and CDR2 is SASEGT. The CDR3 totals 16 residues. J gave up 0 bases and V 4 bases, and 6 bases lay outside the gene matches. Here the CDR3 DNA reads TGTGCCAGCAGTGCTACTCGGGACAGCTCTGGAAACACCATATATTTT. It yields the protein CASSATRDSSGNTIYF.

V usage is TRBV5-5 and J usage is TRBJ1-3, with 9 bases identical to TRBD1. Per germline, CDR1 SGHKS and CDR2 YYEKEE (reference sequence). There are 15 residues in the CDR3. V lost 4 bases, J lost 8 bases, and 10 bases stayed unmatched. The CDR3 spells CASSGDRVNADTIYF. The CDR3 DNA reads TGTGCCAGCAGCGGGGACAGGGTAAACGCAGACACCATATATTTT.

CDR3 sequence (DNA): TGTGCCAGCAGTTACCGCCAGGTTTCCTACGAGCAGTACTTC. Amino acid sequence: CASSYRQVSYEQYF. This chain connects TRBV6-2 or TRBV6-3 to TRBJ2-7; D remains unclear. Germline V gene sequence: CDR1 MNHEY, CDR2 SVGEGT. This CDR3 is 14 amino acids long. V lost 2 bases, J lost 1 base, and 9 bases lay in between.

The V and J genes are TRBV7-9 and TRBJ1-1; D call uncertain. Germline V gene lookup returns CDR1 SEHNR and CDR2 FQNEAQ (reference sequence). V shed 3 bases and J shed 0 bases, with 5 bases lying between them. CDR3 length: 13 amino acids. CDR3 bases: TGTGCCAGCAGCTTTACTTTGAACACTGAAGCTTTCTTT. It specifies CASSFTLNTEAFF. The full variable domain, in which reference TRBV7-9 and TRBJ1-1 provide the parts outside the CDR3, is DTGVSQNPRHKITKRGQNVTFRCDPISEHNRLYWYRQTLGQGPEFLTYFQNEAQLEKSRLLSDRFSAERPKGSFSTLEIQRTEQGDSAMYLCASSFTLNTEAFFGQGTRLTVV.

The chain employs TRBV5-1 and TRBJ2-2; TRBD2 matches at 12 bases. CDR3 length: 16 amino acids. J lost 4 bases, V lost 3 bases, and 4 bases had no gene match. Germline V gene sequence: CDR1 SGHRS, CDR2 YFSETQ. CDR3 coding DNA: TGCGCCAGCAGCTCAATACTAGCGGGGGGCACCGGGGAGCTGTTTTTT. Its protein is CASSSILAGGTGELFF.

In this sample, this clone turned up once. The CDR3 loop is CASSPLPGGEKLFF. As DNA, the CDR3 is TGTGCCAGCAGCCCCCTCCCGGGAGGGGAAAAACTGTTTTTT. This chain connects TRBV27 to TRBJ1-4; D remains ambiguous. Germline loops: CDR1 MNHEY, CDR2 SMNVEV (reference sequence). The CDR3 spans 14 residues. Trimming pared 6 bases from V and 8 bases from J, leaving 16 bases between.

The J gene is TRBJ1-5, the V gene TRBV19; the D gene is possibly TRBD1 (5 bases). The CDR3 contains 15 residues. Germline V gene data show CDR1 as LNHDA and CDR2 as SQIVND (reference sequence). V lost 0 bases and J lost 6, with 12 bases in between. The CDR3 here is CASSIDLGGGQPQHF. CDR3 sequence (DNA): TGTGCCAGTAGTATAGATTTGGGGGGGGGTCAGCCCCAGCATTTT.

This chain uses TRBV5-8 with TRBJ1-1; D gene uncertain. V lost 1 base to trimming and J lost 6 bases, with 7 bases between them. The CDR3 sequence is 12 residues long. The germline V gene has CDR1 SGHTS and CDR2 YDEGEE. The CDR3 region has the DNA TGTGCCAGCAGCTTGACTTTCCCTGAAGCTTTCTTT. Translating gives CASSLTFPEAFF.

Note on this clone: One end of the junction fails to match germline, which may point to a read error. V usage is TRBV2 and J usage is TRBJ2-1; TRBD2 matches 11 bases. The CDR3 loop spans 13 amino acids. Looked up from germline, CDR1 is SNHLY and CDR2 is FYNNEI. CDR3 coding DNA: TGTGCCAGCAGTATTTTAGCGGGGGGGTTGGTGGTCTTC. Residues: CASSILAGGLVVF.

J is TRBJ2-2 and V is TRBV11-3; 8 nucleotides agree with TRBD1. The CDR3 consists of 15 residues. Trimming took 5 bases from V and 1 from J; bases not matched to a gene: 3. The germline CDR1 and CDR2 sequences are SGHNT and YENEEA. The CDR3 DNA reads TGTGCCAGCAGCCCAGGACAGGGGAACACCGGGGAGCTGTTTTTT. Its protein product is CASSPGQGNTGELFF.

V and J are TRBV5-5 and TRBJ2-3; weak D call: TRBD2 (6 bases). Germline loops: CDR1 SGHKS, CDR2 YYEKEE (reference sequence). The CDR3 consists of 19 residues. Trimming removed 2 bases at V and 0 bases at J, with 22 bases between. CDR3 DNA: TGTGCCAGCAGCTTCTTTTCCTGGCGGGGAGAAACTAGCACAGATACGCAGTATTTT. It specifies CASSFFSWRGETSTDTQYF.